These 12 T cell receptor beta chains were sequenced from one sample in a study of T cells in Graves' hyperthyroidism and ophthalmopathy. The CDR3 regions of TCR beta were amplified from RNA transcripts. The primer set for the first-round RT-PCR of the TCR CDR3 was HTBI. A single record per CDR3 protein comes from TCRdb applying MiXCR to the multiplex PCR reads. Seen here are under 650,000 distinct CDR3 sequences, about 17% observed once, and the top ten hold 3% to 4.5%. The sequencing sample was made of blood. The receptors originated from a woman aged 25 to 39 with Graves' hyperthyroidism.

The rearrangement joins TRBV19 to TRBJ2-7, with a weak D call TRBD2 (6 bases). V shed 4 bases and J shed 7 bases, with 23 bases lying between them. CDR3 length equals 16 residues. Germline-derived CDR1 and CDR2 are LNHDA and SQIVND (reference sequence). The CDR3 coding sequence is TGTGCCAGTAGTACGGGGGTCGCGACGTGGACCCCAGAGCAGTACTTC. As protein: CASSTGVATWTPEQYF. The full variable domain, rest sourced from reference TRBV19 and TRBJ2-7, is DGGITQSPKYLFRKEGQNVTLSCEQNLNHDAMYWYRQDPGQGLRLIYYSQIVNDFQKGDIAEGYSVSREKKESFPLTVTSAQKNPTAFYLCASSTGVATWTPEQYFGPGTRLTVT.

This clonotype was seen only once. The genes are TRBV30 and TRBJ1-2; D is unresolved. Germline V gene sequence: CDR1 GTSNPN, CDR2 SVGIG (reference sequence). Trimming shortened V by 6 bases and J by 4 bases, and 6 bases separated the two germline ends. The CDR3 covers 10 residues. The CDR3 sequence is CACWSYGYTF. The CDR3 DNA reads as TGTGCCTGTTGGTCCTATGGCTACACCTTC.

V and J are TRBV27 and TRBJ2-2; no clear D gene. The CDR3 is 13 residues long. Trimming left V 1 base short and J 5 bases short, with 5 bases between. The germline V gene encodes CDR1 MNHEY and CDR2 SMNVEV (reference sequence). This CDR3 reads CASSLFLTGELFF. The DNA for the CDR3 is TGTGCCAGCAGTTTATTTCTAACCGGGGAGCTGTTTTTT.

Turning to this clonotype: Since a much larger clone is just one base distant, this may be a read error. For the CDR3, the DNA is TGCGCCAGCAGCTTACGGCTAGCGGCATGGAATGAGCGGTTCTTC. Translating it yields CASSLRLAAWNERFF. The chain uses TRBV5-1 and TRBJ2-1, with 7 bases fitting TRBD2. Germline CDR1 SGHRS, CDR2 YFSETQ. The CDR3 runs to 15 residues.

This clonotype was seen ten or more times. The V and J genes are TRBV6-1 and TRBJ2-7, with TRBD2 matching over 8 bases. The CDR3 contains 16 residues. Germline CDR1 MNHNS, CDR2 SASEGT. The J segment lost 4 bases and the V segment lost 4 bases, leaving 12 bases of the junction unmatched. The CDR3 DNA sequence: TGTGCCAGCAGTGGCCTCAGCGGGAGAGGTCTATACGAGCAGTACTTC. Its translation is CASSGLSGRGLYEQYF.

This clonotype was detected a few times. This chain connects TRBV5-5 to TRBJ2-7, with D tentatively TRBD1 or TRBD2 (5 bases each). Germline V gene data show CDR1 as SGHKS and CDR2 as YYEKEE (reference sequence). This CDR3 comprises 17 residues. Trimming removed 0 bases at V and 0 bases at J, with 16 bases between. The CDR3 sequence: CASSLDHWGTVSYEQYF. The CDR3 DNA sequence: TGTGCCAGCAGCTTGGACCACTGGGGGACGGTCTCCTACGAGCAGTACTTC.

This clonotype was seen repeatedly, ten times or more. The rearrangement uses TRBV7-3 and TRBJ2-1; D remains unclear. The ends were cut back, 3 bases at V and 0 bases at J, with 12 bases in the middle. CDR3 size: 16 residues. CDR1 and CDR2 (germline): SGHTA, FQGTGA. CDR3 in amino acids: CASSFQVQTSYNEQFF. CDR3 sequence (DNA): TGTGCCAGCAGCTTTCAGGTACAGACCTCCTACAATGAGCAGTTCTTC.

This clonotype was observed once. This chain joins TRBV9 and TRBJ2-7; TRBD2 might be the D (6 bases). V lost 0 bases, J lost 3 bases, and 13 bases lay in between. Looked up from germline, CDR1 is SGDLS and CDR2 is YYNGEE. The length of the CDR3 is 15 residues. CDR3 sequence reads: CASSVDNGGDYEQYF. The CDR3 DNA sequence: TGTGCCAGCAGCGTAGATAACGGGGGAGACTACGAGCAGTACTTC. Filled out from reference TRBV9 and TRBJ2-7, the complete variable domain reads DSGVTQTPKHLITATGQRVTLRCSPRSGDLSVYWYQQSLDQGLQFLIQYYNGEERAKGNILERFSAQQFPDLHSELNLSSLELGDSALYFCASSVDNGGDYEQYFGPGTRLTVT.

This clonotype turned up a few times. This chain links TRBV20-1 with TRBJ1-5, with D uncertain. V was pared by 8 bases and J by 4 bases, with 15 bases between. The CDR3 has 13 amino acids. The germline CDR1 and CDR2 sequences are DFQATT and SNEGSKA (reference sequence). This CDR3 reads CSPYSAANQPQHF. In DNA form, the CDR3 reads TGCAGTCCTTACTCAGCCGCGAATCAGCCCCAGCATTTT.

This clonotype has ten or more counts. The gene calls are TRBV20-1 and TRBJ2-7; D call uncertain. The CDR3 covers 15 residues. Between the trimmed V and J ends, which lost 2 bases and 4 bases, there was a span of 18 bases. The germline V gene encodes CDR1 DFQATT and CDR2 SNEGSKA (reference sequence). CDR3 in amino acids: CSARSPAAFPYEQYF. As DNA, the CDR3 is TGCAGTGCTAGATCCCCCGCGGCGTTCCCTTACGAGCAGTACTTC.

V usage is TRBV6-2 or TRBV6-3 and J usage is TRBJ1-2; D unclear. This CDR3 has 13 amino acids. Germline V gene data show CDR1 as MNHEY and CDR2 as SVGEGT. Trimming removed 7 bases at V and 6 bases at J, with 15 bases between. CDR3 region: CASNPPGTDGYTF. Written as DNA, the CDR3 is TGTGCCAGCAACCCACCCGGTACGGATGGCTACACCTTC.

This clonotype was seen more than once but under ten times. The genes are TRBV20-1 and TRBJ2-1, with 9 bases fitting TRBD2. This CDR3 region has 15 residues. V trimming: 2 bases; J trimming: 2 bases; junction bases outside the gene matches: 4. The germline V gene has CDR1 DFQATT and CDR2 SNEGSKA (reference sequence). The CDR3 DNA is TGCAGTGCTAGAAACAGCGGGGGGACCTACAATGAGCAGTTCTTC. Amino acid sequence: CSARNSGGTYNEQFF.